These 19 T cell receptor beta chains were all obtained from the same sample, sequenced in a study of OX40 agonist ivuxolimab in advanced cancers. Assay: immunoSEQ multiplex PCR; the TCRdb copy retains only in-frame clones and omits some. The sample carries about 47,000 clones, roughly 84% recorded once. The material sequenced was CD4+ or CD8+ T cells sorted from blood, taken in a trial of the OX40 agonist ivuxolimab. These receptors came from an adult with an advanced solid tumor such as melanoma, head and neck, liver or kidney cancer.

This chain joins TRBV15 and TRBJ1-2, with D possibly matching TRBD1 (5 bases). The length of the CDR3 is 14 residues. V lost 7 bases and J lost 7, with 19 bases in between. CDR1 and CDR2 (germline): LNHNV, YYDKDF (reference sequence). CDR3: CATNRGWGNGGYTF. The DNA of the CDR3 is TGTGCCACCAATAGGGGCTGGGGCAATGGTGGCTACACCTTC.

The gene calls are TRBV28 and TRBJ1-1, with D uncertain. V lost 5 bases to trimming and J lost 2 bases, with 9 bases between them. This CDR3 is 13 amino acids long. The germline V gene encodes CDR1 MDHEN and CDR2 SYDVKM. The CDR3 DNA reads TGTGCCAGCAGTCATCCAGGAAACACTGAAGCTTTCTTT. This codes for CASSHPGNTEAFF. The full variable domain, completed using reference TRBV28 and TRBJ1-1, is DVKVTQSSRYLVKRTGEKVFLECVQDMDHENMFWYRQDPGLGLRLIYFSYDVKMKEKGDIPEGYSVSREKKERFSLILESASTNQTSMYLCASSHPGNTEAFFGQGTRLTVV.

This clone has just one count. The V call is TRBV2, the J call TRBJ2-2; D is ambiguous. Trimming cost V 1 base and J 7 bases, with 1 base left between them. The CDR3 runs 11 residues. The germline V gene has CDR1 SNHLY and CDR2 FYNNEI. In DNA form, the CDR3 reads TGTGCCAGCAGTGAAGTCGGGGAGCTGTTTTTT. This gives the protein CASSEVGELFF.

This clone appeared a single time. The V gene is TRBV7-8, the J gene TRBJ1-2; D remains unclear. Germline V gene lookup returns CDR1 SGHVS and CDR2 FQNEAQ. CDR3 length: 16 amino acids. V was trimmed by 1 base and J by 7 bases, leaving 19 bases between them. This CDR3 is CASSLDFRLYGSGYTF. DNA for the CDR3: TGTGCCAGCAGCTTAGACTTCCGGCTATATGGATCTGGCTACACCTTC. Together with reference TRBV7-8 and TRBJ1-2, the CDR3 gives the full variable domain: GAGVSQSPRYKVAKRGQDVALRCDPISGHVSLFWYQQALGQGPEFLTYFQNEAQLDKSGLPSDRFFAERPEGSVSTLKIQRTQQEDSAVYLCASSLDFRLYGSGYTFGSGTRLTVV.

The V call is TRBV29-1, the J call TRBJ1-1, with 8 bases lining up with TRBD1. After removal of 0 bases from V and 6 bases from J, the junction contained 6 bases not matched to a gene. CDR1 is SQVTM, CDR2 ANQGSEA, per germline. This CDR3 has 14 amino acids. CDR3: CSVEDQDRDPEAFF. The CDR3, as DNA: TGCAGCGTTGAAGATCAGGACAGGGACCCTGAAGCTTTCTTT.

The chain recombines TRBV10-2 with TRBJ2-7, with 10 bases fitting TRBD2. The CDR3 spans 21 residues. V was clipped by 6 bases and J by 0 bases; unmatched bases: 23. Germline CDR1 is WSHSY and CDR2 is SAAADI. The CDR3 DNA is TGCGCCAGCAGGGACCCCGGCTACGGGACTAGCGTAATTCTACCCTCCTACGAGCAGTACTTC. It specifies CASRDPGYGTSVILPSYEQYF.

V is TRBV7-9 and J is TRBJ2-7; weak D call: TRBD1 (6 bases). Trimming removed 6 bases from V and 3 bases from J, with 15 bases in between. The length of the CDR3 is 14 residues. Germline CDR1 reads SEHNR; CDR2 reads FQNEAQ (reference sequence). The CDR3: CASSLPGDFYEQYF. The CDR3, as DNA: TGTGCCAGCAGTCTTCCAGGGGATTTCTACGAGCAGTACTTC.

The chain combines TRBV28 with TRBJ2-7; the D gene is possibly TRBD1 (5 bases). The V end lost 3 bases, the J end lost 4 bases, and 13 bases lay between the germline ends. The CDR3 sequence is 14 residues long. The V gene's germline CDR1 is MDHEN and CDR2 SYDVKM. CDR3 sequence reads: CASSLGQGRYEQYF. In nucleotides, the CDR3 is TGTGCCAGCAGTTTGGGGCAGGGAAGATACGAGCAGTACTTC.

The V and J genes are TRBV10-3 and TRBJ2-5; weak D call: TRBD1 (5 bases). Trimming removed 3 bases at V and 3 bases at J, with 14 bases between. The CDR3 covers 15 residues. Per the germline V gene, CDR1 is ENHRY and CDR2 is SYGVKD. CDR3 loop: CAISETGQVEETQYF. CDR3 bases: TGTGCCATCAGTGAAACAGGCCAGGTCGAAGAGACCCAGTACTTC.

This rearrangement joins TRBV27 to TRBJ2-7; D possibly corresponds to TRBD1 (5 bases). Trimming took off 3 bases at V and 7 bases at J, with 13 bases between the two ends. Germline CDR1 MNHEY, CDR2 SMNVEV (reference sequence). The CDR3 is made up of 13 amino acids. DNA for the CDR3: TGTGCCAGCAGTTTTGGAAAGGGGCGTGAGCAGTACTTC. Its protein is CASSFGKGREQYF.

CDR3 in amino acids: CASSYSWRGQGFHEQYF. The DNA for the CDR3 is TGTGCCAGTAGTTATTCCTGGAGGGGACAGGGATTCCACGAGCAGTACTTC. This chain connects TRBV19 to TRBJ2-7, with 9 bases identical to TRBD1. CDR1 is LNHDA, CDR2 SQIVND, per germline (reference sequence). The CDR3 extends over 17 amino acids. V lost 5 bases to trimming and J lost 5 bases; unmatched junction nucleotides: 16.

Only one count was recorded for this clone. The J gene is TRBJ2-7, the V gene TRBV19; tentatively, D is TRBD2 (5 bases). CDR3 size: 13 residues. The germline V gene has CDR1 LNHDA and CDR2 SQIVND (reference sequence). The V and J ends lost 0 bases and 5 bases respectively, with 8 bases between them. As DNA, the CDR3 is TGTGCCAGTAGTATAGAGGCCGGGAACGAGCAGTACTTC. This codes for CASSIEAGNEQYF.

The rearrangement joins TRBV4-1 to TRBJ2-7, with unresolved D. Germline V gives CDR1 MGHRA, CDR2 YSYEKL. This CDR3 is built from 14 residues. V was cut by 1 base and J by 1 base, with 8 bases left in between. The DNA for the CDR3 is TGCGCCAGCAGCCAAGCCCTTTTTTCCTACGAGCAGTACTTC. Protein: CASSQALFSYEQYF.

The rearrangement joins TRBV7-9 to TRBJ2-5; unclear D gene. V was cut by 4 bases and J by 1 base, with 7 bases left in between. The CDR3 has 13 amino acids. Germline loops: CDR1 SEHNR, CDR2 FQNEAQ (reference sequence). CDR3 nucleotide sequence: TGTGCCAGCAGCTGGGAAGTCCAAGAGACCCAGTACTTC. Residues: CASSWEVQETQYF.

The J gene is TRBJ2-1, the V gene TRBV5-1; either TRBD1 or TRBD2 may fit D (6 bases each). Trimming left V 2 bases short and J 9 bases short, with 15 bases between. Germline V gene lookup returns CDR1 SGHRS and CDR2 YFSETQ. CDR3 length: 14 residues. CDR3 residues: CASSLGLGGLEQFF. In DNA form, the CDR3 reads TGCGCCAGCAGCTTAGGTCTAGGGGGGCTTGAGCAGTTCTTC.

This clone came up once. The V gene is TRBV10-3, the J gene TRBJ2-7; D possibly matches TRBD1 or TRBD2 (6 bases each). Germline V lookup: CDR1 ENHRY, CDR2 SYGVKD. With 1 base removed from V and 7 bases from J, the gap between germline ends came to 17 bases. This CDR3 is built from 15 residues. The CDR3 sequence is CAISELVGGGAEQYF. In DNA form, the CDR3 reads TGTGCCATCAGTGAGTTAGTAGGAGGGGGTGCTGAGCAGTACTTC.

In its sample, this clone was seen a few times. This sequence joins TRBV11-3 and TRBJ2-7; possible D gene TRBD2, 6 bases. The CDR3 spans 17 residues. Germline assignment: CDR1 SGHNT and CDR2 YENEEA. Trimming took off 4 bases at V and 1 base at J, with 20 bases between the two ends. The CDR3 DNA is TGTGCCAGCAGCTCATTTCCGGGACTTGGGTCGTCCTACGAGCAGTACTTC. This translates into CASSSFPGLGSSYEQYF.

The CDR3 region is CASSPVPSAGNTIYF. The CDR3 DNA follows: TGTGCCAGCAGCCCAGTCCCTTCGGCTGGAAACACCATATATTTT. V is TRBV7-9 and J is TRBJ1-3; no firm D call. Germline-derived CDR1 and CDR2 are SEHNR and FQNEAQ (reference sequence). Trimming removed 5 bases at V and 2 bases at J, with 13 bases between. There are 15 residues in the CDR3.

The chain recombines TRBV15 with TRBJ2-5, with D hard to call. Between the trimmed V and J ends, which lost 2 bases and 2 bases, there was a span of 9 bases. The germline V gene encodes CDR1 LNHNV and CDR2 YYDKDF (reference sequence). CDR3 size: 14 residues. The CDR3 region is CATSRSVVQETQYF. The CDR3, as DNA: TGTGCCACCAGCAGATCGGTGGTACAAGAGACCCAGTACTTC. Based on the CDR3 plus reference TRBV15 and TRBJ2-5, the full variable domain is DAMVIQNPRYQVTQFGKPVTLSCSQTLNHNVMYWYQQKSSQAPKLLFHYYDKDFNNEADTPDNFQSRRPNTSFCFLDIRSPGLGDTAMYLCATSRSVVQETQYFGPGTRLLVL.